The rows below give T cell receptor beta chains drawn from one sample of a study of response to subunit inactivated influenza vaccine. TCRdb reprocessed the RT-PCR reads via MiXCR and lists one record per CDR3 protein. The sample records some 800,000 distinct CDR3 sequences, 20% to 25% being singletons. The sample consisted of PBMCs from blood, taken roughly 5 days after vaccination. Source of these receptors: a man aged 50 or older who received an inactivated influenza vaccine. The CDR3 runs from the conserved cysteine through the conserved F or W. A D gene is named only where the DNA matches it firmly. A row's size may be missing; if present it is once, few, many or a size class.

clone size,V gene,D gene,J gene,CDR3 DNA,CDR3 protein
-,TRBV2,TRBD2,TRBJ2-5,TGTGCCAGCAGTGAAGAGGCGGGAGGCCGGGTAGCCCAGTACTTC,CASSEEAGGRVAQYF
-,TRBV2,-,TRBJ2-2,TGTGCCAGCAGTGCACTCACCAACACCGGGGAGCTGTTTTTT,CASSALTNTGELFF
-,TRBV2,-,TRBJ2-2,TGTGCCAGCAGACCCAGGGGGGCCGCGAACACCGGGGAGCTGTTTTTT,CASRPRGAANTGELFF
-,TRBV12-3/TRBV12-4,-,TRBJ1-1,TGTGCCAGCAGTTTTTTTCTGGGTACCCCTGAAGCTTTCTTT,CASSFFLGTPEAFF
many,TRBV12-3/TRBV12-4,TRBD2,TRBJ2-3,TGTGCCAGCAGTACGTGGACTAGCGGGGGAGATACGCAGTATTTT,CASSTWTSGGDTQYF
-,TRBV10-2,-,TRBJ1-2,TGCGCCAGCAGTACACAGGGTTCTAACTATGGCTACACCTTC,CASSTQGSNYGYTF
few,TRBV12-3/TRBV12-4,TRBD2,TRBJ2-5,TGTGCCAGCAGTAGACTAGCGGGATCGTCAGAGACCCAGTACTTC,CASSRLAGSSETQYF
many,TRBV7-9,-,TRBJ2-7,TGTGCCAGCAGCTTAGGAGGGACGGGAGCCTACGAGCAGTACTTC,CASSLGGTGAYEQYF
-,TRBV27,-,TRBJ2-7,TGTGCCAGCAGCAGGGACGCCATGGGGTCCTACGAGCAGTACTTC,CASSRDAMGSYEQYF
few,TRBV20-1,TRBD2,TRBJ2-2,TGCAGTGCTAGAGATCTAGCGGGGGGCCTAACCGGGGAGCTGTTTTTT,CSARDLAGGLTGELFF
-,TRBV11-2,TRBD2,TRBJ2-1,TGTGCCAGCAGTCAACCGGGACTAGCGGGAGGGCACCTTAGCTCCTACAATGAGCAGTTCTTC,CASSQPGLAGGHLSSYNEQFF
-,TRBV24-1,TRBD1,TRBJ2-7,TGTGCCACCAGTGATTCCGGGACAGCGGCTTACGAGCAGTACTTC,CATSDSGTAAYEQYF
few,TRBV6-2/TRBV6-3,TRBD1,TRBJ2-5,TGTGCCAGCAGTACCGACCGGGACAGGGGCAGGGAGACCCAGTACTTC,CASSTDRDRGRETQYF
-,TRBV28,-,TRBJ1-2,TGTGCCAGCTCTTCGGCTTATGGCTACACCTTC,CASSSAYGYTF
-,TRBV4-2,-,TRBJ1-4,TGTGCCAGCAGCCAACCAACAGGGTATGATGAAAAACTGTTTTTT,CASSQPTGYDEKLFF
-,TRBV5-1,TRBD2,TRBJ2-7,TGCGCCAGCAGCCCGGCTAGCGGGGGTACTTCCTACGAGCAGTACTTC,CASSPASGGTSYEQYF
-,TRBV29-1,-,TRBJ2-3,TGCAGCGTTGAGGGGGGTTGGTCAGATACGCAGTATTTT,CSVEGGWSDTQYF
few,TRBV6-5,-,TRBJ2-3,TGTGCCAGCAGTTACTCATCGGGGAAGGGCACAGATACGCAGTATTTT,CASSYSSGKGTDTQYF
few,TRBV12-3/TRBV12-4,TRBD1,TRBJ2-4,TGTGCCAGCAGTTTAGGGACAGGGGGCGAGGGAAACATTCAGTACTTC,CASSLGTGGEGNIQYF
few,TRBV14,TRBD1,TRBJ2-1,TGTGCCAGCAGTCCCAGACAGGGGGCCCCCCCTTACAATGAGCAGTTCTTC,CASSPRQGAPPYNEQFF
few,TRBV11-2,-,TRBJ2-3,TGTGCCAGCACATCGACGGGGGCGCGCACAGATACGCAGTATTTT,CASTSTGARTDTQYF
-,TRBV29-1,-,TRBJ2-3,TGCAGCGTTGATCGGGGGAGGGATACGCAGTATTTT,CSVDRGRDTQYF
few,TRBV10-3,TRBD2,TRBJ2-2,TGTGCCATCAGTGAGTCAGGGACTAGCGGGATGTCATCCCCCACCGGGGAGCTGTTTTTT,CAISESGTSGMSSPTGELFF
many,TRBV12-3/TRBV12-4,TRBD1,TRBJ1-1,TGTGCCAGCAGTAACAAGAGGGGACAGAAAGAGAACACTGAAGCTTTCTTT,CASSNKRGQKENTEAFF
-,TRBV10-3,-,TRBJ2-3,TGTGCCATCAGTGAAATCGCGGCAGATACGCAGTATTTT,CAISEIAADTQYF
-,TRBV4-1,-,TRBJ1-1,TGCGCCAAGAGGGGTGAAGCTTTCTTT,CAKRGEAFF
few,TRBV12-3/TRBV12-4,TRBD1,TRBJ1-6,TGTGCCAGCAGTTCCCGACGGGACAGGGGTAATTCACCCCTCCACTTT,CASSSRRDRGNSPLHF
-,TRBV7-2,-,TRBJ2-2,TGTGCCAGCAGCTTTTGGGGGACCTCGAACACCGGGGAGCTGTTTTTT,CASSFWGTSNTGELFF
once,TRBV5-1,-,TRBJ1-5,TGCGCCAGCAGCCAGGGAATGGAACATCAGCCCCAGCATTTT,CASSQGMEHQPQHF
few,TRBV27,-,TRBJ1-1,TGTGCCAGCAGTAAGGGACGGCAAGACCGGGAAGCTTTCTTT,CASSKGRQDREAFF
-,TRBV6-2/TRBV6-3,TRBD1,TRBJ2-1,TGTGCCAGCAGTTACTCGGGGACAGTAGCTGCCAATGAGCAGTTCTTC,CASSYSGTVAANEQFF
many,TRBV12-3/TRBV12-4,TRBD1,TRBJ2-7,TGTGCCAGCAGTTTAATACAGGGGAAGTACGAGCAGTACTTC,CASSLIQGKYEQYF
-,TRBV9,-,TRBJ2-4,TGTGCCAGCAGCCACGGTGGGGTGGCCAAAAACATTCAGTACTTC,CASSHGGVAKNIQYF
-,TRBV5-6,-,TRBJ2-3,TGTGCCAGCAGCTTGTTAGGTATGGCAGATACGCAGTATTTT,CASSLLGMADTQYF
-,TRBV7-8,-,TRBJ2-1,TGTGCCAGCACCATGGGCAGGGTAACCTACAATGAGCAGTTCTTC,CASTMGRVTYNEQFF
-,TRBV28,TRBD2,TRBJ2-5,TGTGCCAGCAGTTTATCACCCCTCACCGGGACTAGCGGAGAGACCCAGTACTTC,CASSLSPLTGTSGETQYF
many,TRBV29-1,TRBD2,TRBJ2-7,TGCAGCGTTGCGGGAGGATCGAGCTCCTACGAGCAGTACTTC,CSVAGGSSSYEQYF
few,TRBV10-3,TRBD2,TRBJ2-1,TGTGCCATCAGTGGACTAGCGGGAGATTACAATGAGCAGTTCTTC,CAISGLAGDYNEQFF
-,TRBV12-3/TRBV12-4,-,TRBJ2-1,TGTGCCAGCAGTTTTGCTAGCGTAAATGAGCAGTTCTTC,CASSFASVNEQFF
-,TRBV15,-,TRBJ1-5,TGTGCCACCAGCAGTAGGGGTAGGGGACACCGAAACGTGAAGCCCCAGCATTTT,CATSSRGRGHRNVKPQHF
many,TRBV15,-,TRBJ1-1,TGTGCCACCAGCATCCCTAGGCTTCGGAACACTGAAGCTTTCTTT,CATSIPRLRNTEAFF
-,TRBV6-1,TRBD2,TRBJ2-1,TGTGCCAGCAGACCCGGACTAGCGATAAATGAGCAGTTCTTC,CASRPGLAINEQFF
-,TRBV12-3/TRBV12-4,TRBD2,TRBJ2-1,TGTGCCAGCAGTTTTCCGGCGGGGGGCCTGCGCTCCTACAATGAGCAGTTCTTC,CASSFPAGGLRSYNEQFF
few,TRBV10-3,TRBD2,TRBJ2-7,TGTGCCATCAGTGAGTCCACTAGCGGGAGGCGAGAGCAGTACTTC,CAISESTSGRREQYF
-,TRBV6-4,-,TRBJ1-4,TGTGCCAGCAGTCGGGGGAAGGGGAAACTGTTTTTT,CASSRGKGKLFF
few,TRBV30,-,TRBJ2-3,TGTGCCTGGGGGACTCAGAATACGCAGTATTTT,CAWGTQNTQYF
few,TRBV15,-,TRBJ1-4,TGTGCCACCAGCGATCAGGGGATCCGTGAAAAACTGTTTTTT,CATSDQGIREKLFF
few,TRBV20-1,-,TRBJ1-1,TGCAGTGCAACGGACGCGAACACTGAAGCTTTCTTT,CSATDANTEAFF
-,TRBV7-9,-,TRBJ2-7,TGTGCCAGCAGCTCCCGGGACTTCCGATTTACCTACGAGCAGTACTTC,CASSSRDFRFTYEQYF
-,TRBV7-9,-,TRBJ2-3,TGTGCCAGCAGCGCCGGGACTTACCACACAGATACGCAGTATTTT,CASSAGTYHTDTQYF
-,TRBV6-5,-,TRBJ2-1,TGTGCCAGCAGTTACTCGAATAAACTACTGTACAATGAGCAGTTCTTC,CASSYSNKLLYNEQFF
-,TRBV4-3,-,TRBJ2-3,TGCGCCAGCAGCATCGGCGGGGACACAGATACGCAGTATTTT,CASSIGGDTDTQYF
-,TRBV6-2/TRBV6-3,TRBD2,TRBJ2-3,TGTGCCAGCAAGCGGGAAGTCACAGATACGCAGTATTTT,CASKREVTDTQYF
-,TRBV6-2/TRBV6-3,-,TRBJ2-7,TGTGCCAGCATGGGGGGTTACGAGCAGTACTTC,CASMGGYEQYF
-,TRBV5-1,-,TRBJ2-1,TGCGCCAGCAGTGGGGGGGCAGGATTAAATGAGCAGTTCTTC,CASSGGAGLNEQFF